Below are 4 T cell receptor beta chains sequenced from a single sample in a study of a mutant IDH1 vaccine in newly diagnosed glioma. Time point denoted: baseline, week 1 (first vaccination visit). The treatment is: pre-vaccination baseline after standard-of-care therapy. Data came from immunoSEQ multiplex PCR; TCRdb stores just in-frame clones and leaves some out. The top ten hold about 2.2% of the sample, which has roughly 46,000 clones, roughly 90% seen once. Here the sequenced sample was PBMCs, taken from a glioma patient treated with radiotherapy, temozolomide or both. These receptors were obtained from a man between 40 and 49 years old with glioma.

V gene TRBV9 combines with J gene TRBJ1-1, with D maybe TRBD1 (5 bases). Germline-derived CDR1 and CDR2 are SGDLS and YYNGEE. The ends were cut back, 2 bases at V and 4 bases at J, with 12 bases in the middle. There are 14 residues in the CDR3. CDR3 loop: CASSVRVGGTEAFF. The CDR3 DNA reads as TGTGCCAGCAGCGTTAGGGTGGGGGGCACTGAAGCTTTCTTT.

The V call is TRBV2, the J call TRBJ2-3; the D call may be TRBD1 or TRBD2 (5 bases each). The CDR3 is 14 amino acids. Trimming shortened V by 6 bases and J by 2 bases, and 12 bases separated the two germline ends. Germline lookup yields CDR1 SNHLY and CDR2 FYNNEI. This CDR3 reads CASRPGTHTDTQYF. CDR3 DNA: TGTGCCAGCAGGCCCGGGACCCACACAGATACGCAGTATTTT.

Note on this clone: Mismatch with germline at one junction end may stem from a read error. The rearrangement joins TRBV5-1 to TRBJ1-1; D uncertain. The CDR3 sequence is 16 residues long. Per the germline V gene, CDR1 is SGHRS and CDR2 is YFSETQ. The CDR3 spells CASTLTTFDTNTEAFF. CDR3 sequence (DNA): TGCGCCAGCACCTTGACTACCTTTGACACAAACACTGAAGCTTTCTTT.

V gene TRBV5-1 combines with J gene TRBJ2-1, with 10 bases lining up with TRBD2. V trimming: 3 bases; J trimming: 7 bases; junction bases outside the gene matches: 10. Per germline, CDR1 SGHRS and CDR2 YFSETQ. The CDR3 contains 16 residues. CDR3 nucleotide sequence: TGCGCCAGCAGCTACGCGGGGACTAGCGTAAGGAATGAGCAGTTCTTC. Protein: CASSYAGTSVRNEQFF. Full variable domain (rest looked up from reference TRBV5-1 and TRBJ2-1): KAGVTQTPRYLIKTRGQQVTLSCSPISGHRSVSWYQQTPGQGLQFLFEYFSETQRNKGNFPGRFSGRQFSNSRSEMNVSTLELGDSALYLCASSYAGTSVRNEQFFGPGTRLTVL.